Below, one T cell receptor (beta chain) is given with its context. Its target antigen remains unknown. No quality values exist for individual bases; no much larger clone is one base distant. As encoded in the germline V gene, CDR1 is SGHRS while CDR2 is YFSETQ. V sheds 1 base and J sheds 2 bases, leaving 12 bases between their ends. The CDR3 contains 16 residues, cysteine and phenylalanine counted. Only CDR3 DNA remains: 48 bases, in frame from the first base. The library was made by multiplex PCR. The reads were generated on an Illumina HiSeq 4000. To build TCR beta libraries, CDR3 regions were amplified by Arm-PCR using iRepertoire HTBI primers. Gel purification was performed on PCR products prior to sequencing. For the original study's pipeline: Gene usage analysis of CDR3 amino acid clonotypes used the roughly 60 TRBV and about 15 TRBJ segments found across samples. COPE and FqMerger were used to merge filtered high-quality paired reads into contigs. BLAST was used to align contigs to IMGT TRBV, TRBD and TRBJ reference genes, with CDR3 defined following IMGT. Highly expanded clones were defined as clonotypes with a frequency above 0.1%. Repertoire diversity was measured by Shannon entropy, and V-J evenness by the Gini coefficient. A clonotype found in more than one individual was treated as public. TCRdb reprocessed the public reads (quality trimming at Q25 with fastp, clone calling with MiXCR) and kept in-frame beta chains. Rows with one shared CDR3 protein collapse into an entry with the most common genes and DNA. Here the V and J calls rest on TCRdb's processing, not on the authors' analysis. This sample is represented by roughly 350,000 distinct CDR3 sequences; around 15% of them were singletons. 20% of the sample is held by the ten biggest clonotypes.

The sample originates from a study of regulatory T cells in long-lasting Graves disease (dated by TCRdb to 2020 to 2022). At the level of the whole study: Patients with newly diagnosed Graves' disease had been on antithyroid drugs for under 3 months. This study used TCR sequencing and RNA sequencing of peripheral blood to compare persistent Graves' disease patients against newly diagnosed Graves' disease patients. The study was conducted in China and was registered as a clinical trial. TCR sequencing covered 13 persistent and roughly 20 newly diagnosed Graves' disease patients, around 35 samples in total. The full study reports these points: TRBV28, TRBJ1-2 and TRBJ2-5 were preferentially used in persistent disease, while TRBV20-1 and TRBJ2-1 were favored in newly diagnosed disease. The study examined only peripheral blood because the primary lesion, thyroid tissue, could not be accessed. More public clonotypes were shared among persistent patients (about 2,800) than among newly diagnosed patients (under 1,000). Lower TCR Shannon entropy and fewer highly expanded clones were observed in persistent Graves' disease patients than in newly diagnosed patients, which suggested clonal expansion. Only the TCR beta chain was sequenced and analyzed. The authors acknowledged the small sample size as a limitation that may reduce accuracy.

The time point label, as the study defines it: newly diagnosed GD, antithyroid drugs for less than 3 months. For both TCR sequencing and RNA sequencing, RNA was extracted from PBMCs in TRIzol. Graves' disease was diagnosed according to American Thyroid Association guidelines. Patients for the study were recruited at an endocrinology department in Xi'an, China. Each patient gave 7 to 9.5 milliliters of peripheral blood, collected in an EDTA anticoagulant tube. Ficoll Paque Plus density gradient separation was used to isolate PBMCs, and no further T cell sorting was performed. An Agilent 2100 Bioanalyzer and agarose gel were used to check RNA quality, and a NanoDrop 2000 was used to measure RNA concentration. The data also belong to a second study, concerning T cells in Graves' hyperthyroidism and ophthalmopathy. The second paper states: Graves' hyperthyroidism was defined as stable when no progression to ophthalmopathy occurred over 18 months of follow-up. Hyperthyroidism patients were newly diagnosed, with disease duration under 2 months, and aged 18 to 65 years. Exclusion was applied to patients with uncontrolled infections, other autoimmune diseases, pregnancy or lactation. Diagnoses relied on clinical symptoms, serum thyroxine and TRAb, thyroid ultrasound and orbital computed tomography. For the first round of RT-PCR on the TCR CDR3, the HTBI primer set was used together with the Qiagen OneStep RT-PCR kit. Most expanded thyroid clonotypes (frequency above 0.001) were also found in blood, which suggests that blood repertoires may mirror thyroid immune responses. In cross-validation, a model built on a 13 V-J signature told ophthalmopathy apart from stable hyperthyroidism with 85% to 90% sensitivity and around 83% specificity, and in testing the same model reached 80%/75%. During validation, the model predicted progression to ophthalmopathy a median of approximately 6 months ahead of onset, with just under 71% sensitivity and around 73% specificity. TCR V-J signatures able to tell the groups apart were searched for in a discovery cohort of approximately 95 patients, of whom roughly 42 had Graves' ophthalmopathy and under 65 had stable Graves' hyperthyroidism. Prospective prediction of ophthalmopathy was tested in an independent validation cohort consisting of some 18 hyperthyroidism patients and 17 patients who later progressed to ophthalmopathy. The 95 to 100 discovery patients were randomly split 7:3 into training and test sets. Thyroid tissue and blood T-cell repertoires from roughly six Graves' hyperthyroidism patients were also compared in the study. Following sampling, methimazole starting at 30 mg daily was given to hyperthyroidism patients, and high-dose intravenous methylprednisolone was given to ophthalmopathy patients. The libraries were constructed in a second round of multiplex PCR and then size-selected and purified. Sequencing of the libraries was done on an Illumina HiSeq2000 using paired-end 100 bp reads. SOAPnuke was used to process the raw data, with reads discarded if the reads contained adapters or uncalled bases, had a mean Phred below 15, or lacked an exact constant-primer or identifier match. COPE v1.2.5 was used to merge the high-quality paired reads, and each unique nucleotide sequence was defined as a clonotype. MiTCR v1.1 was used to align clonotypes to the IMGT TRBV, TRBD and TRBJ reference segments. Only V-J combinations with frequency above 0.0001, covering about 99% of repertoires, were analysed. A TCS score was defined as the ratio of F50 (clonal expansion) to E x V (chaos), with BLOSUM62-based TCRdist applied between CDR3 peptides within each V-J. Welch's t-statistics and random forest reduced roughly 540 V-J features to under 15, which were used in a naive Bayes classifier (R e1071). No statistical method was used to set the sample size in advance, and investigators knew the group allocation. According to the paper, TCR Vbeta CDR3 sequencing was carried out on some 130 peripheral blood samples, which came from some 41 ophthalmopathy, 80 or so hyperthyroidism and about 17 progressor patients.

The chain is assembled from TRBV5-1 and TRBJ1-4, and possibly TRBD1, on 6 matching bases. This clonotype originated in a woman younger than 30 with Graves disease. Donor details come from another sample of the same person, matched by shared clones. The source material was peripheral blood mononuclear cells (PBMCs), sampled at new diagnosis, from a patient treated with antithyroid drugs. In nucleotides, the sequence is TGCGCCAGCAGCTTGTCCCCCAGGGGCACTAATGAAAAACTGTTTTTT. The encoded protein is CASSLSPRGTNEKLFF.